This TCR beta chain was obtained from a study of blood T cells in healthy people across ages (dated by TCRdb to between 2014 and 2017). A note on the overall study: In model experiments, template switching captured about one uniquely barcoded TCR beta cDNA molecule for every two T cells. Using deep sequencing normalized with unique cDNA molecular identifiers, the study measured how TCR beta repertoire diversity changes with age. Two additional independent replicas of 1 million unique cDNA reads from the same blood draw were analyzed for two donors (one aged 18 to 30 and one aged 80 or older). The donors were divided into four age groups: young (average approximately 17 years), middle-aged (about 40), aged (about 62) and long-lived (roughly 82). To avoid experimental bias, donors of different ages were distributed randomly across sequencing lanes. Overall study outcomes, separate from this receptor: Because the CMV infection status of the donors was unknown, age-related changes in expanded clonotypes may potentially have been confounded. Observed TCR beta diversity correlated strongly with the percentage of naive T cells measured by flow cytometry. Observed TCR beta diversity per million T cells fell roughly linearly with age, and a significant reduction was already apparent by age around 40. Total diversity estimates from one million sequenced T cells were considered lower bounds and underestimates. Conclusive comparison of naive and antigen-experienced compartments was prevented by the profiling of bulk unsorted PBMCs. Compared with the aged group, the long-lived group had more naive CD4+ T cells, fewer expanded clones and increased TCR diversity, suggesting age selection.

The donors were some 39 Caucasian individuals from Russia, aged roughly 6 to 100 years, who were systemically healthy. Roughly 10 milliliters of peripheral blood were collected from each donor into EDTA-treated Vacutainer tubes. PBMCs were isolated by Ficoll-Paque density-gradient centrifugation, with at least 7 million obtained per sample. Trizol reagent was used to extract total RNA from PBMCs, with at least 5.5 micrograms per sample. For every donor, an aliquot of PBMCs went through flow cytometry to measure the percentages of naive CD45RAhigh/CD27high T cells. V is reduced by 4 bases and J by 2 bases, leaving a spacing of 12 bases between them. Per the germline V gene, SGHRS is the CDR1 and YFSETQ is the CDR2. From the cysteine up to the phenylalanine, the CDR3 has a length of 14 residues. Just the 42-base CDR3 DNA is kept, in frame starting at base 1. Receptors were amplified or captured by 5' RACE. The instrument was an Illumina HiSeq 2500. A second PCR of about 6 to 11 cycles was performed with a sample-barcoded 5' primer and a J-beta primer mix. A template-switch 5' adaptor carrying 12 random nucleotides introduced a unique molecular identifier onto each TCR beta cDNA molecule. Each sample yielded at least 3 million CDR3-containing paired-end reads. First-strand cDNA synthesis was performed from all RNA using the Mint cDNA synthesis kit, with priming by a TRBC-specific oligonucleotide. After uracil-DNA glycosylase treatment, a first 18-cycle PCR used universal primers M1SS and BC2_uni_R on all cDNA. Per the original workflow: Each sample was normalized by randomly selecting 1 million high-quality reads, each carrying a distinct molecular identifier. Instead of being binned into consensus sequences, reads that shared molecular identifiers were thrown out. MiTCR, with a Q25 quality threshold and the strictest error-elimination algorithm, was used for CDR3 identification, clonotype clustering and error correction. A nonparametric unseen species model with Euler transformation was used to estimate a lower bound on total TCR beta diversity. The public reads were quality trimmed at Q25 with fastp and then assembled into clones with MiXCR by TCRdb, keeping productive beta chains. Here each entry gathers all rows of one CDR3 protein and keeps the most common genes and DNA. TCRdb's processing, not the study's, gives the V and J calls here. This sample comprises roughly 680,000 distinct CDR3 sequences, 49% of them detected only once. Of the sample, about a third falls within the top ten clones.

This clonotype was observed a handful of times. The specificity of this receptor is unknown. It has no much larger one-base neighbor in the sample; base qualities were not kept. The chain couples TRBV5-1 to TRBJ2-5; the D gene is perhaps TRBD1 or TRBD2, as each covers 5 bases. Sample: blood. This sequence originates from an older woman in good health. The CDR3: CASSIGDGQETQYF. The nucleotide sequence is given as TGCGCCAGCAGCATAGGGGACGGGCAAGAGACCCAGTACTTC.